This T cell receptor (beta chain) was found in a study of blood T cells in healthy people across ages. Germline lookup yields CDR1 SGHAT and CDR2 FQNNGV. The CDR3 covers 13 residues. Overall study findings and caveats: With naive T cell percentage, TCR beta diversity showed a strong correlation. The study found more naive CD4+ cells and higher diversity in long-lived than aged donors.

Comments on this clonotype: Its antigen is currently unknown.

Using a J-beta primer mix together with a sample-barcoded 5' primer, a second PCR was run for roughly 6 to 12 cycles. Every molecule of cDNA carried a tag from a template-switch adaptor with 12 random nucleotides. Every sample returned 2.5 million or more CDR3-containing paired-end reads. TCRdb reprocessed the 5' RACE reads via MiXCR and lists one record per CDR3 protein. The sample contains about 1.4 million distinct CDR3 sequences, almost 60% of which appear only once. The V and J genes are TRBV11-2 and TRBJ2-4; D remains unclear. The DNA end is more similar to TRBJ2-7, so the J call may be wrong. Sequenced: blood. This receptor was obtained from a man aged 18 to 29 in good health. This chain's CDR3 is CASSLVTIYEQYF. In DNA form, the CDR3 reads TGTGCCAGCAGCTTAGTAACAATATACGAGCAGTACTTC.